The clone carrying this T cell receptor (beta chain) was counted many times. Amplification of TCR beta CDR3 regions used RNA as the template. Using the HTBI primer set, a first-round RT-PCR was run on the TCR CDR3. TCRdb itself ran the multiplex PCR reads through MiXCR, one entry per CDR3 protein. The sample carries about 580,000 distinct CDR3 sequences, just over 45% recorded once. The study left out patients who had uncontrolled infection, other autoimmune disease, pregnancy or lactation. This sample is part of a study of T cells in Graves' hyperthyroidism and ophthalmopathy. With 0 bases clipped from V and 4 bases from J, the junction kept 4 bases outside the gene matches. The length of the CDR3 is 15 residues. The germline gives CDR1 SGHTA, CDR2 FQGTGA.

The sequence came from a woman aged 18-29 years with Graves' hyperthyroidism. The material sequenced was peripheral blood or thyroid tissue (not recorded which). The chain carries TRBV7-3 and TRBJ2-5; 8 bases are shared with TRBD1. CDR3 protein: CASSLTGQEAETQYF. The CDR3 region has the DNA TGTGCCAGCAGCTTAACGGGACAGGAGGCAGAGACCCAGTACTTC.